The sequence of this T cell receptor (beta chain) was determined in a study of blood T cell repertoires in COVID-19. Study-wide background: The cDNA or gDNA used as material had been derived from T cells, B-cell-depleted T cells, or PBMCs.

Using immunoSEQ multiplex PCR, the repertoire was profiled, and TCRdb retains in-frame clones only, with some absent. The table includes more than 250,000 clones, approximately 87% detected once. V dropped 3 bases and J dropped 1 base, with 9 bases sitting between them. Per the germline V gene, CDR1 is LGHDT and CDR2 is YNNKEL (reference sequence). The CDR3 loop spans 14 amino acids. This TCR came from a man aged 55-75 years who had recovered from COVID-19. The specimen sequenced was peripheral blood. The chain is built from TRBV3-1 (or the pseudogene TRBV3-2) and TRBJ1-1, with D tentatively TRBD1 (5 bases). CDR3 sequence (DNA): TGTGCCAGCAGCCAGCGAACAGGGAACACTGAAGCTTTCTTT. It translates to CASSQRTGNTEAFF.